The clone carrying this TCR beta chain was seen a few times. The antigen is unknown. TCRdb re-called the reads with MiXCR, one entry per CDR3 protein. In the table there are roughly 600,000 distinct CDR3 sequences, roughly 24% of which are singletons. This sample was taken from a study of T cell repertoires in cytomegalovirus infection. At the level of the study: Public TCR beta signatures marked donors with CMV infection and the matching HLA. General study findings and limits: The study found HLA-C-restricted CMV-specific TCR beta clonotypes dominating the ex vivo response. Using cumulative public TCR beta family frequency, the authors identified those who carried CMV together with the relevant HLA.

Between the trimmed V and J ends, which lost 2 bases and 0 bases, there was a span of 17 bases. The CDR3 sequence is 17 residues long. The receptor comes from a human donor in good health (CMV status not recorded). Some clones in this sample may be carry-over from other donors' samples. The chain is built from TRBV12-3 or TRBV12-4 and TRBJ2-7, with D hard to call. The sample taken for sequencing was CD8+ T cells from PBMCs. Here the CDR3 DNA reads TGTGCCAGCAGTTTATACAATTCCCCACTTAGCTCCTACGAGCAGTACTTC. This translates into CASSLYNSPLSSYEQYF.